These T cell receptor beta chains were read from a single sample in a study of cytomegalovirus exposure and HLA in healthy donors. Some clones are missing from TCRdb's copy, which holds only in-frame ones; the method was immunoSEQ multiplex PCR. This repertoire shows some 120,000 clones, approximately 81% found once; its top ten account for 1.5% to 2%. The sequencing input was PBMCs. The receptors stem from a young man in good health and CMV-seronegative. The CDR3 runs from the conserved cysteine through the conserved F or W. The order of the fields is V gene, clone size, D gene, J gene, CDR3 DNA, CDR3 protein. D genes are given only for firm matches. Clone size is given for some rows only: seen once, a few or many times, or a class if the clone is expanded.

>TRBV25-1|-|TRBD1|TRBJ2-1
TGTGCCAGCAGTAAACTCTCGGGACAGTACAATGAGCAGTTCTTC
CASSKLSGQYNEQFF
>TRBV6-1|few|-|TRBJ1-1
TGTGCCAGCAGCCTCACAGGGAACACTGAAGCTTTCTTT
CASSLTGNTEAFF
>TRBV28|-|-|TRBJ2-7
TGTGCCAGCAGTTTTCCCGGGAGCGTTATAGAGCAGTACTTC
CASSFPGSVIEQYF
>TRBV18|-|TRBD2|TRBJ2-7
TGTGCCAGCTCACTACGGGAAATAGCGGGAGCGTCTACCTACGAGCAGTACTTC
CASSLREIAGASTYEQYF
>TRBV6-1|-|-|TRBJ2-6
TGTGCGGTAGGGGGAATCTCCTCTGGGGCCAACGTCCTGACTTTC
CAVGGISSGANVLTF
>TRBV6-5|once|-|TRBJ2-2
TGTGCCAGCAGTTATAGCGAGAACGCCGGGGAGCTGTTTTTT
CASSYSENAGELFF
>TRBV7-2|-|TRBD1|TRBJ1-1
TGTGCCAGCAGCCCATACCGACAGGGCGTCGCTGAAGCTTTCTTT
CASSPYRQGVAEAFF
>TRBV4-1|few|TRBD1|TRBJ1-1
TGCGCCAGCAGCCATGAACAGGGGGCCCCCACTGAAGCTTTCTTT
CASSHEQGAPTEAFF
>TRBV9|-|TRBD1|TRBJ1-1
TGTGCCAGCAGCGCTGGGACAGTGAACACTGAAGCTTTCTTT
CASSAGTVNTEAFF
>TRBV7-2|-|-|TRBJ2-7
TGTGCCAGCAGCTTAGAGAGTATTCTGATAGCAGCGACCTACGAGCAGTACTTC
CASSLESILIAATYEQYF
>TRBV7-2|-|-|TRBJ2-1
TGTGCCAGCAGCTTAAGGCGGGGCTCCTACAATGAGCAGTTCTTC
CASSLRRGSYNEQFF
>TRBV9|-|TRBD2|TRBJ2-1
TGTGCCAGCAGCGGGCGGGAGCGAACCTACAATGAGCAGTTCTTC
CASSGRERTYNEQFF
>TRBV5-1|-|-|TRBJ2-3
TGCGCCAGCAGCTTGGGCGGCACAGATACGCAGTATTTT
CASSLGGTDTQYF
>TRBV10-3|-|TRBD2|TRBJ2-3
TGTGCCATCAGTGAAGGGACTAGCGAGTCCACAGATACGCAGTATTTT
CAISEGTSESTDTQYF
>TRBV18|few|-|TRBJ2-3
TGTGCCAGCTCACATTACGGGGATACGCAGTATTTT
CASSHYGDTQYF
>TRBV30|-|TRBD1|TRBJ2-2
TGTGCCTGGAGACAGGGGGGCACCGGGGAGCTGTTTTTT
CAWRQGGTGELFF
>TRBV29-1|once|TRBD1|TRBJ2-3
TGCAGCGTTGAAGGGGGGGACAGGGGGGCAGATACGCAGTATTTT
CSVEGGDRGADTQYF
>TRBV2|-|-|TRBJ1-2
TGTGCCAGCTCTCGGCAGGACTATGGCTACACCTTC
CASSRQDYGYTF
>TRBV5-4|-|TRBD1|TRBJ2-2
TGTGCCAGCAGCTGGGTCAGGGGGCGTGGCACCGGGGAGCTGTTTTTT
CASSWVRGRGTGELFF
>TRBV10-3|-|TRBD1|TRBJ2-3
TGTGCCATCAGTGTCGGGACAGGAGAATCGGATACGCAGTATTTT
CAISVGTGESDTQYF
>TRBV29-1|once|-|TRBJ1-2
TGCAGCGTTGAAGTCGGTAAAGGTCTGGGGGGGCAAGGAGGCTACACCTTC
CSVEVGKGLGGQGGYTF
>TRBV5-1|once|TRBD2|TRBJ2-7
TGCGCCAGCAGCTTGGTAGCGGGCTCCTACGAGCAGTACTTC
CASSLVAGSYEQYF
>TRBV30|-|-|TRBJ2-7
TGTGCCTGGAGTGTATCGGGGGGCTCATATGTGCAGTACTTC
CAWSVSGGSYVQYF
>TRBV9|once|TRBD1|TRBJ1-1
TGTGCCAGCAGCGTTTTACAGGGGGCGGCCACTGAAGCTTTCTTT
CASSVLQGAATEAFF
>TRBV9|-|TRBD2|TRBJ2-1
TGTGCCAGCAGCTTAGCGGGAGGGCCGGACGGTGAGCAGTTCTTC
CASSLAGGPDGEQFF
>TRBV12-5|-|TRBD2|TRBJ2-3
TGTGCTAGTGGTTTGTCTGGCGGGAGGGCCCTAGATACGCAGTATTTT
CASGLSGGRALDTQYF
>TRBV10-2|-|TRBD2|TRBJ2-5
TGCGCCAGCAGTGAGCCCATAGCGGGACGAGAGACCCAGTACTTC
CASSEPIAGRETQYF
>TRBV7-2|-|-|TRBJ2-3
TGTGCCAGCAGCTTCTTTACAGATACGCAGTATTTT
CASSFFTDTQYF
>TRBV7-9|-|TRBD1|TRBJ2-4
TGTGCCAGCAGCTCAACCGGGACAGGGGAAAACATTCAGTACTTC
CASSSTGTGENIQYF
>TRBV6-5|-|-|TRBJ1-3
TGTGCCAGCGGGGCTGTCAGCTCTGGAAACACCATATATTTT
CASGAVSSGNTIYF
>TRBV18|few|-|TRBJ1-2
TGTGCCAGCTCACCACCGACTGCCGCCCGAGGCTACACCTTC
CASSPPTAARGYTF
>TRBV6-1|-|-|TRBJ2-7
TGTGCCAGCAGGGGGCTCTGGGATCCCTACGAGCAGTACTTC
CASRGLWDPYEQYF
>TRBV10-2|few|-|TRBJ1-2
TGCGCCAGCTCCGGGACTCAGTATGGCTACACCTTC
CASSGTQYGYTF
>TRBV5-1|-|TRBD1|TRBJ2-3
TGCGCCAGCAGCACGGCAGGGGGATGGTCAGATACGCAGTATTTT
CASSTAGGWSDTQYF
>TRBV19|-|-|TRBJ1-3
TGTGCCAGTAGATATGGAGGTCCCAACCTCTCTGGAAACACCATATATTTT
CASRYGGPNLSGNTIYF
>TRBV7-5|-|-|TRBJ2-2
TGTGCCAGAAGCCCGGCAGGGGTCCCGAACACCGGGGAGCTGTTTTTT
CARSPAGVPNTGELFF
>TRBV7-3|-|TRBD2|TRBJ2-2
TGTGCCAGCAGCCCGAAGGGACTAGCGGGAGGGCTGGGGGAGCTGTTTTTT
CASSPKGLAGGLGELFF
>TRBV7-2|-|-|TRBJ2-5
TGTGCCAGCAGCCCCAGCTTTATCTCTACGACAACCCAGTACTTC
CASSPSFISTTTQYF
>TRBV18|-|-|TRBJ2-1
TGTGCCAGCTCACCAAAGACTTCCTTCAATGAGCAGTTCTTC
CASSPKTSFNEQFF
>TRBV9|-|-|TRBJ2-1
TGTGCCAGCAGCGTAGGCCTAGTGAATGAGCAGTTCTTC
CASSVGLVNEQFF
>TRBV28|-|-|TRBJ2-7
TGTGCCAGCAGTTTAAGTGGGGCCCTAACGCAGTACTTC
CASSLSGALTQYF
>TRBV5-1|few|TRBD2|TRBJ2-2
TGCGCCAGCAGTACGAGGGCAACTAGCGGGAGGCTCCGATTGCCCACCGGGGAGCTGTTTTTT
CASSTRATSGRLRLPTGELFF
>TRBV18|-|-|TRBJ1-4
TGTGCCAGCTCACCAACAGGGAATAATGAAAAACTGTTTTTT
CASSPTGNNEKLFF
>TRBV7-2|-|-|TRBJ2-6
TGTGCCAGCAGCTGGGGGCTAAAGCGGTTCGGCTCTGGGGCCAACGTCCTGACTTTC
CASSWGLKRFGSGANVLTF
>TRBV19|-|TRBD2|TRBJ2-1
TGTGCCAGTACCAAGAGCGGGAGTCTGTATGAGCAGTTCTTC
CASTKSGSLYEQFF
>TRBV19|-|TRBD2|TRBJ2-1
TGTGCCAGCGCCCGGACTAGCGGGAGTAGGGGGGTATACAATGAGCAGTTCTTC
CASARTSGSRGVYNEQFF
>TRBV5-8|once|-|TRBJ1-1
TGTGCCAGCAGCTTGAAGGGGGGGTGGCAGAGGAACACTGAAGCTTTCTTT
CASSLKGGWQRNTEAFF
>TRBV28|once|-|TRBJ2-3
TGTGCCAGCAGGCGAGGGCGTAGCACAGATACGCAGTATTTT
CASRRGRSTDTQYF
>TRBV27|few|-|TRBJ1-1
TGTGCCAGCAGTTTATACCCGCCTAGGAACACTGAAGCTTTCTTT
CASSLYPPRNTEAFF
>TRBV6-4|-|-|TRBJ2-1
TGTGCCAGCAGTGAGATAGCAAGCTCCTACAATGAGCAGTTCTTC
CASSEIASSYNEQFF
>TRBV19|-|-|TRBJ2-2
TGTGCCAGTAGACAGTCGAACACCGGGGAGCTGTTTTTT
CASRQSNTGELFF
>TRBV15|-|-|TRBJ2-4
TGTGCCACCAGCAGAGATTGGGCGAGGGGGGGGCTTGAAAACATTCAGTACTTC
CATSRDWARGGLENIQYF
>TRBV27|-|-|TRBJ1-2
TGTGCCAGCAGTGCCTGGACAGCTTATGGCTACACCTTC
CASSAWTAYGYTF
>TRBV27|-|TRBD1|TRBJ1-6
TGTGCCAGCAGTTTTACAGGGGATTCACCCCTCCACTTT
CASSFTGDSPLHF
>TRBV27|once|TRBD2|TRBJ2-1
TGTGCCAGCAGCTCCCTAGCGGGAGGTGCCTACAATGAGCAGTTCTTC
CASSSLAGGAYNEQFF
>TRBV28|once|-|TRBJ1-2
TGTGCCAGCAGTTTACGCAGTTTCTATGGCTACACCTTC
CASSLRSFYGYTF
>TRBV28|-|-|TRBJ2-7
TGTGCCAGCATACCTCCTGGCGGGACCTACGAGCAGTACTTC
CASIPPGGTYEQYF
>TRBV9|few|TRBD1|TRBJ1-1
TGTGCCAGCAGCGTACACGGACAGGGTGAAGCTTTCTTT
CASSVHGQGEAFF